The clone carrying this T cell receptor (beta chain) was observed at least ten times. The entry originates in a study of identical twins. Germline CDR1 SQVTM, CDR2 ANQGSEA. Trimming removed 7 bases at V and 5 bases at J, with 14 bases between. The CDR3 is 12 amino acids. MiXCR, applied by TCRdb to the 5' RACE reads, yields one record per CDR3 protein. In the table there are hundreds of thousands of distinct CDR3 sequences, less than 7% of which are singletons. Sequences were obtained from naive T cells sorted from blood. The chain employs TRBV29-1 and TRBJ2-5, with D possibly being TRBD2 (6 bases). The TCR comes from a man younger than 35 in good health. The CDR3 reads CSARGARETQYF. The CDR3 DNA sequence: TGCAGCGCCCGCGGGGCCCGGGAGACCCAGTACTTC. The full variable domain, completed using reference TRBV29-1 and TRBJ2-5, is SAVISQKPSRDICQRGTSLTIQCQVDSQVTMMFWYRQQPGQSLTLIATANQGSEATYESGFVIDKFPISRPNLTFSTLTVSNMSPEDSSIYLCSARGARETQYFGPGTRLLVL.